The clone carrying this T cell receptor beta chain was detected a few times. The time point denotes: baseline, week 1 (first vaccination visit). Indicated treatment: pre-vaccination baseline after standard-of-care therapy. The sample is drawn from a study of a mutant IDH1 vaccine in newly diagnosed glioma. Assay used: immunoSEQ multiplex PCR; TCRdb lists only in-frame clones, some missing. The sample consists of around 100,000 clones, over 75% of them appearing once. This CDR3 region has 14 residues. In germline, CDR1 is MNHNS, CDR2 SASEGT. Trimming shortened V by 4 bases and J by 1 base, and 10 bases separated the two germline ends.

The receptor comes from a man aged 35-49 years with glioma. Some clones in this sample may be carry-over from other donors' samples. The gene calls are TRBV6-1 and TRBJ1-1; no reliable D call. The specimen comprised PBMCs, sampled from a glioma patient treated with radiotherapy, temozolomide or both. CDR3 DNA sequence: TGTGCCAGCAGTGGAGCAGCCCCGAACACTGAAGCTTTCTTT. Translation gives CASSGAAPNTEAFF.